The source of this T cell receptor (beta chain) is a study of STAT5B mutations in CD4+ large granular lymphocyte leukemia (dated by TCRdb to about 2022). Regarding the study in general: Among the healthy controls, the CDR3 'QG' motif was associated with a particular HLA allele. The study compared the TCRbeta repertoires of patients with CD4+ T-cell large granular lymphocyte leukemia against the TCRbeta repertoires of healthy blood donors. Flow cytometry on FACSCanto II or FACSVerse showed that the purified fractions were more than 95% pure among lymphocytes. The paper's findings and limits, for the study overall: Each patient's main leukemic clonotypes were private, but approximately 26% of these clonotypes showed up at low frequency in the non-leukemic repertoires of other patients. TRBV06-family usage was enriched among the top patient clones (8/27) compared with healthy controls (2/35). Compared with healthy CD4+ repertoires, CD4-sorted patient repertoires appeared more clonal, and this difference remained even after the putative leukemic clones were removed. The data were not HLA-matched, and the relatively small sample size could explain the higher clonality seen in CD4+ compared with CD8+ T-LGLL.

CDR1 and CDR2 (SNHLY, FYNNEI) derive from the germline V gene. CDR3 length: 14 amino acids, cysteine to phenylalanine. Only the CDR3 region is kept as DNA, spanning 42 bases read in frame from base 1. Trimmed from V: 5 bases; trimmed from J: 4 bases; junction bases lacking a gene match: 6. TCRbeta rearrangements were sequenced from genomic DNA using the immunoSEQ assay at survey resolution. The paper's data handling went like this. A lowest detectable productive clonotype frequency of 2.59 x 10-5 was observed in the TCR sequencing data. Only productive TCRbeta rearrangements, meaning sequences that were complete and in-frame, were kept for the analyses. Simpson clonality, calculated in the immunoSEQ Analyzer version 3.0, was used as the measure of sample clonality. Clones were grouped by frequency into very rare, small, medium, large (1-20%) or hyperexpanded (>20%) categories. Generation probabilities were estimated with OLGA 1.2.3, V-gene circos plots were made with VDJtools, specificities were looked up in VDJdb, and CDR3 motifs were identified with GLIPH. As stored in TCRdb, this immuneACCESS dataset retains in-frame rearrangements with V and J assigned. A fraction of the clones does not appear; measured against another copy, unresolved V genes explain less than half of the discrepancy, and the remainder lacks a known reason. V, J and clone size are those of that table, while D and trimming were read from the DNA. Counted in this sample were approximately 32,000 clones; more than 55% of them appeared once. Less than 3% of the sample goes to the ten largest clones.

The healthy controls were 30 to 45 blood donors, and the buffy coats of these donors were supplied by the Finnish Red Cross blood service. All TCR-sequenced material derived from peripheral blood: patient blood samples and healthy donor buffy coats. Peripheral blood mononuclear cells were isolated by Ficoll-Hypaque gradient centrifugation. For the healthy controls, CD4+ cells were obtained from buffy coats by magnetic purification. The Gentra Puregene Cell and Tissue kit was used to extract genomic DNA, and a Qubit 2.0 fluorometer was used to measure the amount of genomic DNA. To note about this clone: Its specific antigen is unknown. Within one base of it there is no much larger clone, and no base qualities were kept.

This clonotype was obtained from a human donor in good health. The sequence is built from TRBV2 and TRBJ1-2; the junction holds 8 bases that match TRBD1. The sample taken for sequencing was CD4+ T cells from blood buffy coats. For the CDR3, the sequence is CASSRQGTRYGYTF. The DNA is as follows: TGTGCCAGCAGTAGACAGGGGACCCGCTATGGCTACACCTTC. With all but the CDR3 taken from the reference TRBV2 and TRBJ1-2 genes, the full variable domain is: EPEVTQTPSHQVTQMGQEVILRCVPISNHLYFYWYRQILGQKVEFLVSFYNNEISEKSEIFDDQFSVERPDGSNFTLKIRSTKLEDSAMYFCASSRQGTRYGYTFGSGTRLTVV.